This TCR beta chain was sequenced during a study of shared clonotypes between healthy human individuals (dated by TCRdb to the early 2020s). Background for the entire study: The cohort comprised a couple of women and a few men aged 18 to 49 years. For each donor, CD4 naive and CD4 memory were each given three plates, CD8 naive was given two plates, and CD8 memory was given one plate. To estimate repertoire size and how much clonotype sharing occurs between individuals, the study deeply sequenced the blood TCR repertoires of 5 or 6 healthy adults. Different laboratories and diverse techniques were used to prepare libraries and sequence TCR repertoires, to increase sequencing depth and limit assay-specific biases. Between about 0.8 and 9.5 billion PBMCs per donor were obtained by leukapheresis. The full study reports these points: Because the study included only a small number of donors, the genetic and exposure-history diversity represented was limited. Only blood was sampled, and tissue TCR repertoires likely differ from those in blood. Pairwise subsampling indicated that sequencing depth was expected to affect the degree of clonotype sharing among donors. When several donors were compared, the shared fraction of clonotypes was about 5% for naive CD4, roughly 3.4% for naive CD8, more than 2% for memory CD4, and 0.35% to 0.4% for memory CD8. Clonotypes shared by all four sorted-subset donors showed higher generation probabilities than non-shared clonotypes. Estimated clonotype richness was generally larger for naive than for memory subsets. Rarefaction of sorted-subset datasets indicated incomplete sequencing despite the large sequencing depth.

The CDR3 runs 16 residues from the cysteine to the phenylalanine. The retained sequence is limited to the CDR3, 48 bases, with the frame set at the first base. CDR1 is given as SGHRS and CDR2 as YFSETQ, both from the germline V gene. Trimmed from V: 4 bases; trimmed from J: 5 bases; junction bases lacking a gene match: 7. Donors were healthy HIV-negative adults with no recently reported acute infections or vaccinations. Every donor was a Caucasian adult living in Nashville, Tennessee, USA. CD4+ T cells were enriched by magnetic negative selection, after which naive cells were positively selected on CD45RA and the negative fraction was taken as the memory subset. Blood was obtained by leukapheresis, after which PBMCs were separated by Ficoll-Histopaque density gradient centrifugation and cryopreserved in liquid nitrogen vapor phase. Analytical flow cytometry was used to check the purity and quantity of each magnetically sorted T cell population. Genomic DNA was isolated from every sorted fraction and measured by UV absorbance on a Nanodrop 2000c.

Using the deep immunoSEQ assay, TCR CDR3 regions were amplified from genomic DNA by multiplex PCR. Extracted genomic DNA from each cell subset was spread evenly across all wells of several immunoSEQ 96-well plates, with each plate serving as a replicate. Each replicate PCR for sorted subsets received about 210 ng genomic DNA, equal to some 32,000 T cell genomes. The purified libraries were quantified using a Qubit 3.0 fluorometer, sized with a Bioanalyzer 2100, and then quantified again using the KAPA Library Quantification kit. Every immunoSEQ 96-well plate was sequenced on a dedicated single-read 150-cycle Illumina NextSeq 550 flow cell. Per the source publication's procedure: Because the immunoSEQ output included only junctional sequences and no quality scores, the filtering could not be the same as the filtering used for full-length reads. Sequences were annotated with PyIR, a Python wrapper for IgBLAST v1.9, using IMGT germline references to assign V/J genes and CDR3. Reads with weak V/J assignments (E-value above 1e-6), missing CDR3, stop codons, out-of-frame junctions, or ambiguous translated residues were removed. V3J clonotypes were defined as sequences sharing an identical inferred V gene, J gene, and CDR3 amino acid sequence. Percentage overlap between repertoires was calculated by dividing the number of shared unique clonotypes by the size of the smaller repertoire. RTK rarefaction, the Chao1 estimator, and Recon v2.1 estimates of unobserved clonotypes were used to assess repertoire richness. OLGA was used to compute generation probabilities for all TCRbeta clonotypes that the gDNA method yielded from four donors. The clones in this table, taken by TCRdb from immuneACCESS, are in-frame only. Not every clone is retained; where verified, under half of the shortfall comes from an unresolved V gene, and the cause of the rest is unknown. That table supplies the V and J calls and clone size; D and trimming were determined from the DNA. The sample data list fewer than 1.4 million clones, and around 82% of these were observed just once. Clones ranked in the top ten supply roughly 0.57% of the sample.

Comment on this clone: Its antigen is unknown. Base qualities are not at hand, and no much larger clone is one base apart.

The sample comprised memory CD4+ T cells from PBMCs. The cell subset or site label corresponds to: CD45RA-negative fraction. The chain employs TRBV5-1 and TRBJ2-3, with 13 junctional bases fitting TRBD2. The sequence was collected from a man between 18 and 35 years old in good health. Some clones in this sample may be carry-over from other donors' samples. The CDR3: CASSTGLAGVVDTQYF. The nucleotide sequence reads as follows: TGCGCCAGCAGCACCGGACTAGCGGGAGTAGTAGATACGCAGTATTTT.